This T cell receptor beta chain was sequenced in a study of T cells expressing NK-cell markers. The wider study: From sorted CD3+CD56+NKG2C+, CD3+CD56+NKG2C- and CD3+CD56-NKG2C+ T cells came the TCR beta repertoires. Most of the eight sequenced donors were HCMV-seropositive; one was seronegative.

TCRdb re-called the 5' RACE reads; every CDR3 protein appears as one record, without DNA. This table lists over 100,000 distinct CDR3 sequences. There are 15 residues in the CDR3. The sequencing input was blood T cells: a sorted CD56 or NKG2C T cell subset, CD4+ or CD8+ T cells, or bulk PBMC T cells (not recorded which). This chain uses TRBV12-3 or TRBV12-4 with TRBJ2-5. The receptor was derived from a woman between 18 and 70 years old in good health. CDR3 sequence: CASSFLHRAQETQYF.